This is a list of T cell receptor beta chains from one sample in a study of breast tumors, draining lymph nodes, adjacent tissues. Each CDR3 protein gets one entry after TCRdb re-called the multiplex PCR reads with MiXCR. The table lists 180,000 or so distinct CDR3 sequences, over 25% of them singletons, with over 4% in the top ten. The sequencing input was axillary lymph node tissue. These receptors were taken from a female donor with breast cancer. Some clones in this sample may be carry-over from other donors' samples. Both conserved end residues are part of each CDR3. The D gene is left open where the match is weak. Expanded clones get a size class; other rows say once, few or many, or leave the size out.

D gene: .
clone size: many
J gene: TRBJ1-3
V gene: TRBV7-6
CDR3 protein: CASSLATGNTIYF
CDR3 DNA: TGTGCCAGCAGCTTAGCTACAGGAAACACCATATATTTT

D gene: .
clone size: many
J gene: TRBJ2-7
V gene: TRBV7-3
CDR3 protein: CASSLRPSGTYEQYF
CDR3 DNA: TGTGCCAGCAGCTTAAGGCCGTCGGGGACCTACGAGCAGTACTTC

D gene: .
clone size: many
J gene: TRBJ2-6
V gene: TRBV20-1
CDR3 protein: CSARAGAGANVLTF
CDR3 DNA: TGCAGTGCTAGAGCTGGGGCTGGGGCCAACGTCCTGACTTTC

D gene: TRBD2
clone size: many
J gene: TRBJ2-3
V gene: TRBV28
CDR3 protein: CASLPPSGRGTDTQYF
CDR3 DNA: TGTGCCAGCCTACCTCCTAGCGGGAGAGGCACAGATACGCAGTATTTT

D gene: .
clone size: few
J gene: TRBJ2-5
V gene: TRBV6-2/TRBV6-3
CDR3 protein: CASSYGGGGTQYF
CDR3 DNA: TGTGCCAGCAGTTATGGAGGGGGGGGGACCCAGTACTTC

D gene: TRBD2
clone size: many
J gene: TRBJ2-2
V gene: TRBV20-1
CDR3 protein: CSARDPGGTGELFF
CDR3 DNA: TGCAGTGCTAGAGATCCGGGGGGCACCGGGGAGCTGTTTTTT

D gene: .
clone size: many
J gene: TRBJ2-1
V gene: TRBV12-5
CDR3 protein: CASGFLKEQFF
CDR3 DNA: TGTGCTAGTGGTTTCCTCAAAGAGCAGTTCTTC

D gene: .
clone size: .
J gene: TRBJ1-3
V gene: TRBV9
CDR3 protein: CASSVGDGGPGNTIYF
CDR3 DNA: TGTGCCAGCAGCGTAGGGGACGGGGGGCCTGGAAACACCATATATTTT

D gene: .
clone size: many
J gene: TRBJ2-3
V gene: TRBV12-5
CDR3 protein: CASGLVGGDTQYF
CDR3 DNA: TGTGCTAGTGGTTTGGTGGGGGGAGATACGCAGTATTTT

D gene: TRBD2
clone size: .
J gene: TRBJ2-7
V gene: TRBV20-1
CDR3 protein: CSAPSGSPEQYF
CDR3 DNA: TGCAGTGCTCCTAGCGGGAGTCCCGAGCAGTACTTC

D gene: TRBD2
clone size: many
J gene: TRBJ2-1
V gene: TRBV11-1
CDR3 protein: CASSLVGGYNEQFF
CDR3 DNA: TGTGCCAGCAGCTTAGTGGGGGGGTACAATGAGCAGTTCTTC

D gene: .
clone size: many
J gene: TRBJ2-6
V gene: TRBV10-3
CDR3 protein: CAISESPQDSGANVLTF
CDR3 DNA: TGTGCCATCAGTGAGTCCCCCCAGGACTCTGGGGCCAACGTCCTGACTTTC

D gene: .
clone size: many
J gene: TRBJ1-2
V gene: TRBV7-2
CDR3 protein: CASSAGPPHGYTF
CDR3 DNA: TGTGCCAGCAGCGCCGGACCACCCCATGGCTACACCTTC

D gene: .
clone size: .
J gene: TRBJ2-2
V gene: TRBV12-3/TRBV12-4
CDR3 protein: CASSASGSTGELFF
CDR3 DNA: TGTGCCAGCAGTGCCTCCGGGAGTACCGGGGAGCTGTTTTTT

D gene: .
clone size: many
J gene: TRBJ2-7
V gene: TRBV6-5
CDR3 protein: CASSHSSKAYEQYF
CDR3 DNA: TGTGCCAGCAGTCACTCGAGCAAAGCCTACGAGCAGTACTTC

D gene: .
clone size: many
J gene: TRBJ2-3
V gene: TRBV20-1
CDR3 protein: CSAEMVAEGADTQYF
CDR3 DNA: TGCAGTGCGGAGATGGTAGCGGAGGGAGCAGATACGCAGTATTTT

D gene: TRBD1
clone size: once
J gene: TRBJ1-6
V gene: TRBV5-5
CDR3 protein: CASRSSGTASPLHF
CDR3 DNA: TGTGCCAGCAGGTCCTCCGGGACAGCTTCACCCCTCCACTTT

D gene: .
clone size: many
J gene: TRBJ2-1
V gene: TRBV5-8
CDR3 protein: CASSSANNEQFF
CDR3 DNA: TGTGCCAGCAGCTCAGCGAACAATGAGCAGTTCTTC

D gene: TRBD2
clone size: .
J gene: TRBJ2-5
V gene: TRBV6-4
CDR3 protein: CASSELAGHQETQYF
CDR3 DNA: TGTGCCAGCAGTGAGCTAGCGGGCCACCAAGAGACCCAGTACTTC

D gene: TRBD2
clone size: .
J gene: TRBJ2-1
V gene: TRBV15
CDR3 protein: CATSSRGGPSYNEQFF
CDR3 DNA: TGTGCCACCAGCAGCCGGGGGGGACCCTCTTACAATGAGCAGTTCTTC

D gene: .
clone size: many
J gene: TRBJ2-5
V gene: TRBV6-1
CDR3 protein: CASSSSPYPTGQETQYF
CDR3 DNA: TGTGCCAGCAGCTCCTCCCCCTATCCCACGGGCCAAGAGACCCAGTACTTC

D gene: .
clone size: .
J gene: TRBJ2-3
V gene: TRBV7-6
CDR3 protein: CGSSLDLARDTQYF
CDR3 DNA: TGTGGCAGCAGCTTAGACCTAGCGAGAGATACGCAGTATTTT

D gene: .
clone size: many
J gene: TRBJ2-5
V gene: TRBV18
CDR3 protein: CASSTGLQETQYF
CDR3 DNA: TGTGCCAGCTCAACAGGGCTCCAAGAGACCCAGTACTTC

D gene: .
clone size: .
J gene: TRBJ2-1
V gene: TRBV5-1
CDR3 protein: CAGSLVGGPYNEQFF
CDR3 DNA: TGCGCCGGCAGCTTGGTCGGGGGGCCTTACAATGAGCAGTTCTTC

D gene: TRBD2
clone size: many
J gene: TRBJ2-7
V gene: TRBV20-1
CDR3 protein: CSARVGAGGPEQYF
CDR3 DNA: TGCAGTGCTAGAGTAGGGGCGGGAGGGCCCGAGCAGTACTTC

D gene: TRBD2
clone size: many
J gene: TRBJ2-2
V gene: TRBV7-3
CDR3 protein: CASSRLAGDGELFF
CDR3 DNA: TGTGCCAGCAGCCGACTAGCGGGGGACGGGGAGCTGTTTTTT

D gene: TRBD2
clone size: many
J gene: TRBJ2-1
V gene: TRBV5-1
CDR3 protein: CASSNGGGAYNEQFF
CDR3 DNA: TGCGCCAGCAGTAACGGCGGGGGTGCCTACAATGAGCAGTTCTTC

D gene: TRBD1
clone size: many
J gene: TRBJ2-7
V gene: TRBV7-8
CDR3 protein: CASSLAQGESYEQYF
CDR3 DNA: TGTGCCAGCAGCTTAGCTCAGGGGGAGTCCTACGAGCAGTACTTC

D gene: TRBD2
clone size: .
J gene: TRBJ2-3
V gene: TRBV4-1
CDR3 protein: CASSQDISGTDTQYF
CDR3 DNA: TGCGCCAGCAGCCAAGATATTAGCGGGACAGATACGCAGTATTTT

D gene: .
clone size: many
J gene: TRBJ1-3
V gene: TRBV6-1
CDR3 protein: CASSEGQLNSGNTIYF
CDR3 DNA: TGTGCCAGCAGTGAAGGACAGTTAAACTCTGGAAACACCATATATTTT

D gene: .
clone size: .
J gene: TRBJ1-3
V gene: TRBV18
CDR3 protein: CASSSGLAQFGNTIYF
CDR3 DNA: TGTGCCAGCTCATCAGGACTCGCCCAATTTGGAAACACCATATATTTT

D gene: .
clone size: .
J gene: TRBJ2-5
V gene: TRBV2
CDR3 protein: CASRGGGRETQYF
CDR3 DNA: TGTGCCAGCAGGGGTGGGGGGCGGGAGACCCAGTACTTC

D gene: TRBD2
clone size: many
J gene: TRBJ2-1
V gene: TRBV28
CDR3 protein: CASSPGTITNEQFF
CDR3 DNA: TGTGCCAGCAGTCCTGGGACTATTACCAATGAGCAGTTCTTC

D gene: TRBD1
clone size: many
J gene: TRBJ1-4
V gene: TRBV7-9
CDR3 protein: CASSRASGTGLEKLFF
CDR3 DNA: TGTGCCAGCAGCAGGGCATCCGGGACAGGTTTAGAAAAACTGTTTTTT

D gene: TRBD1
clone size: few
J gene: TRBJ1-2
V gene: TRBV5-1
CDR3 protein: CASSLATGGGYTF
CDR3 DNA: TGCGCCAGCAGCTTGGCGACAGGGGGCGGCTACACCTTC

D gene: .
clone size: few
J gene: TRBJ2-5
V gene: TRBV6-2/TRBV6-3
CDR3 protein: CASTASGNRETQYF
CDR3 DNA: TGTGCCAGCACGGCTAGTGGTAATAGAGAGACCCAGTACTTC

D gene: TRBD1
clone size: many
J gene: TRBJ1-5
V gene: TRBV6-5
CDR3 protein: CASSPTGVGPQHF
CDR3 DNA: TGTGCCAGCAGCCCGACAGGGGTTGGGCCCCAGCATTTT

D gene: .
clone size: many
J gene: TRBJ2-5
V gene: TRBV6-6
CDR3 protein: CASSYGTDQEGETQYF
CDR3 DNA: TGTGCCAGCAGTTACGGGACGGACCAGGAGGGGGAGACCCAGTACTTC

D gene: .
clone size: .
J gene: TRBJ2-3
V gene: TRBV11-2
CDR3 protein: CASSLDPWGRITDTQYF
CDR3 DNA: TGTGCCAGCAGCTTAGACCCCTGGGGGCGAATCACAGATACGCAGTATTTT

D gene: .
clone size: many
J gene: TRBJ2-5
V gene: TRBV5-6
CDR3 protein: CASSIDRQGTQYF
CDR3 DNA: TGTGCCAGCAGCATAGACAGACAAGGTACCCAGTACTTC

D gene: .
clone size: many
J gene: TRBJ1-2
V gene: TRBV10-3
CDR3 protein: CAIRAGYNYGYTF
CDR3 DNA: TGTGCCATCAGAGCCGGGTATAACTATGGCTACACCTTC

D gene: .
clone size: many
J gene: TRBJ2-7
V gene: TRBV30
CDR3 protein: CAWSSAYEQYF
CDR3 DNA: TGTGCCTGGAGTTCCGCCTACGAGCAGTACTTC

D gene: TRBD1
clone size: many
J gene: TRBJ1-2
V gene: TRBV10-3
CDR3 protein: CAISESTGAGYTF
CDR3 DNA: TGTGCCATCAGTGAGTCCACAGGGGCCGGCTACACCTTC

D gene: .
clone size: many
J gene: TRBJ2-5
V gene: TRBV5-1
CDR3 protein: CASSLGRPEETQYF
CDR3 DNA: TGCGCCAGCAGCCTGGGACGGCCTGAAGAGACCCAGTACTTC

D gene: .
clone size: .
J gene: TRBJ2-7
V gene: TRBV20-1
CDR3 protein: CSAELSYEQYF
CDR3 DNA: TGCAGTGCGGAGCTCTCCTACGAGCAGTACTTC